The 15 T cell receptor beta chains below were found in one sample sequenced in a study of CD8 T cells in Susac syndrome. RNA, at about 0.5 to 1 ug, was reverse transcribed with random hexamers. TCRdb reprocessed the immunoSEQ multiplex PCR reads via MiXCR and lists one record per CDR3 protein. The data contain 250,000 to 300,000 distinct CDR3 sequences, 89% of them singletons. Sequenced input: CD8+ T cells from PBMCs. The receptors were sampled from a human donor with multiple sclerosis.

The rearrangement joins TRBV12-3 or TRBV12-4 to TRBJ2-7; D unresolved. V lost 3 bases and J 6 bases, leaving 9 bases between the germline ends. The CDR3 loop spans 12 amino acids. CDR3 in DNA: TGTGCCAGCAGTTTGAACATACCCGAGCAGTACTTC. The encoded protein is CASSLNIPEQYF.

J is TRBJ2-1 and V is TRBV11-2; no clear D gene. CDR1 is SGHAT, CDR2 FQNNGV, per germline. The ends were cut back, 5 bases at V and 6 bases at J, with 11 bases in the middle. This CDR3 comprises 13 residues. DNA of the CDR3: TGTGCCAGCAGCCCAGTCTCGGCCAATGAGCAGTTCTTC. Protein sequence: CASSPVSANEQFF.

V is TRBV5-1 and J is TRBJ2-5, with D tentatively TRBD2 (6 bases). Trimming stripped 4 bases from V and 3 bases from J, with 13 bases between. This CDR3 contains 14 residues. The germline V gene has CDR1 SGHRS and CDR2 YFSETQ. This CDR3 is CASSPGLGKETQYF. CDR3 nucleotides: TGCGCCAGCAGCCCGGGACTGGGAAAAGAGACCCAGTACTTC.

This clonotype was detected many times. The rearrangement uses TRBV7-2 and TRBJ2-2; D gene uncertain. Trimming pared 5 bases from V and 0 bases from J, leaving 7 bases between. Per the germline V gene, CDR1 is SGHTA and CDR2 is FQGNSA. CDR3 length: 14 residues. CDR3 protein: CASSQGSNTGELFF. DNA of the CDR3: TGTGCCAGCAGCCAAGGGTCGAACACCGGGGAGCTGTTTTTT.

The rearrangement uses TRBV21-1 and TRBJ2-7; the DNA was not compared with TRBD1, the D call given in the table. TRBV21-1 is recorded as a pseudogene. CDR3 size: 15 residues. The CDR3 DNA reads as TGTGCCAGCAGCAAAGTTCAGGGTAATACCTACGAGCAGTACTTC. This encodes CASSKVQGNTYEQYF.

About this clonotype: One junction end does not reproduce the germline sequence, and a read error may be involved. This rearrangement joins TRBV6-1 to TRBJ2-7, with 14 positions matching TRBD2. CDR3 length equals 15 residues. Per germline, CDR1 MNHNS and CDR2 SASEGT. CDR3 protein: CASRGTSGGSDEQYF. CDR3 coding DNA: TGTGCCAGCAGAGGGACTAGCGGGGGCTCCGACGAGCAGTACTTC.

This clonotype occurred once. J is TRBJ2-3 and V is TRBV5-1, with a possible D match to TRBD2 (6 bases). The CDR3 totals 16 residues. V lost 0 bases and J lost 2, with 13 bases in between. Germline CDR1 is SGHRS and CDR2 is YFSETQ. For the CDR3, the DNA is TGCGCCAGCAGCTTGGTGGGGGGTAGCCCCACAGATACGCAGTATTTT. As protein: CASSLVGGSPTDTQYF.

The rearrangement uses TRBV20-1 and TRBJ2-7, with D perhaps TRBD2 (6 bases). This CDR3 comprises 15 residues. Germline assignment: CDR1 DFQATT and CDR2 SNEGSKA (reference sequence). V shed 0 bases and J shed 3 bases, with 15 bases lying between them. The CDR3: CSARDQEAGLYEQYF. The CDR3, as DNA: TGCAGTGCTAGAGATCAAGAGGCGGGGCTCTACGAGCAGTACTTC.

The V and J genes are TRBV7-9 and TRBJ2-2, with D perhaps matching TRBD2 (5 bases). Germline-derived CDR1 and CDR2 are SEHNR and FQNEAQ (reference sequence). Trimming pared 4 bases from V and 0 bases from J, leaving 9 bases between. The CDR3 loop spans 15 amino acids. CDR3 loop: CASSSRTPNTGELFF. The CDR3 coding sequence is TGTGCCAGCAGCTCTCGGACTCCGAACACCGGGGAGCTGTTTTTT.

The chain links TRBV30 to TRBJ1-1, with D hard to call. There are 11 residues in the CDR3. CDR1 and CDR2 from the germline V gene are GTSNPN and SVGIG (reference sequence). V was shortened by 7 bases and J by 4 bases, with 10 bases between the two germline ends. DNA for the CDR3: TGTGCCTCGGACTTAGGCACTGAAGCTTTCTTT. Translating it yields CASDLGTEAFF.

The chain couples TRBV9 to TRBJ1-1; possibly TRBD1 for D (6 bases). CDR1 is SGDLS, CDR2 YYNGEE, per germline. This CDR3 comprises 13 residues. Trimming took 4 bases from V and 1 from J, leaving 8 bases between them. CDR3 nucleotides: TGTGCCAGCAGCTCACAGGGGAACACTGAAGCTTTCTTT. It specifies CASSSQGNTEAFF.

The chain joins TRBV5-1 to TRBJ2-1; 9 nucleotides agree with TRBD2. V shed 4 bases and J 6 bases; nucleotides not matched to a gene: 5. The CDR3 totals 14 residues. Germline-derived CDR1 and CDR2 are SGHRS and YFSETQ. DNA of the CDR3: TGCGCCAGCAGCGGGGGACTAGCAATCAATGAGCAGTTCTTC. Protein product: CASSGGLAINEQFF.

V gene TRBV27 combines with J gene TRBJ1-5, with D perhaps TRBD1 (5 bases). CDR1 and CDR2 from the germline V gene are MNHEY and SMNVEV (reference sequence). Trimming took off 4 bases at V and 6 bases at J, with 13 bases between the two ends. The CDR3 contains 14 residues. CDR3 nucleotides: TGTGCCAGCAGTTACGGACACCCCAGTCAGCCCCAGCATTTT. Its translation: CASSYGHPSQPQHF.

The chain combines TRBV6-5 with TRBJ2-1; tentatively, D is TRBD2 (6 bases). V lost 7 bases to trimming and J lost 8 bases, with 15 bases between them. Germline CDR1 is MNHEY and CDR2 is SVGAGI. The length of the CDR3 is 13 residues. The CDR3 here is CASTSMGGDEQFF. In DNA form, the CDR3 reads TGTGCCAGCACCTCGATGGGGGGTGATGAGCAGTTCTTC.

The genes are TRBV28 and TRBJ1-5; tentatively, D is TRBD1 (5 bases). Germline assignment: CDR1 MDHEN and CDR2 SYDVKM. The CDR3 covers 19 residues. Trimming removed 6 bases at V and 0 bases at J, with 24 bases between. The CDR3 DNA reads TGTGCCAGCAGGCCAGGCTCAGGGATTGGAGGTTATAGCAATCAGCCCCAGCATTTT. It yields the protein CASRPGSGIGGYSNQPQHF. The variable domain in full, completed from reference TRBV28 and TRBJ1-5, reads DVKVTQSSRYLVKRTGEKVFLECVQDMDHENMFWYRQDPGLGLRLIYFSYDVKMKEKGDIPEGYSVSREKKERFSLILESASTNQTSMYLCASRPGSGIGGYSNQPQHFGDGTRLSIL.